Detailed here is one T cell receptor beta chain. Its cognate antigen is unknown. The sample originates from a study of CD8 T cells in ankylosing spondylitis. Notes on the study in general: Both synovial fluid and blood in reactive arthritis had previously been reported to carry some motif variants. Disease-linked clones reportedly concentrated significantly in matched ankylosing spondylitis synovial fluid. Clones linked to the disease showed a CD8+ phenotype. They occurred at relatively low frequencies in peripheral blood. Among TCR beta sequences, a motif of under ten highly homologous variants appeared characteristic of ankylosing spondylitis blood.

Researchers built TCR beta libraries using quantitative 5'-RACE with molecular barcodes. A single record per CDR3 protein comes from TCRdb applying MiXCR to the 5' RACE reads. Of a few hundred thousand distinct CDR3 sequences in the sample, about 7.3% were seen once. The V end was cut by 4 bases, the J end by 6 bases, with 7 bases between. The CDR3 runs to 12 residues. Germline values: CDR1 WNHNN, CDR2 SYGVQD (reference sequence). Sequencing was carried out using blood, either unsorted or a sorted T cell fraction (not recorded which). The genes are TRBV10-1 and TRBJ2-1; the D is unclear. This sequence was found in a male donor with ankylosing spondylitis. The CDR3 DNA follows: TGCGCCAGCAGTGGGAGAGGCAATGAGCAGTTCTTC. Its protein product is CASSGRGNEQFF.